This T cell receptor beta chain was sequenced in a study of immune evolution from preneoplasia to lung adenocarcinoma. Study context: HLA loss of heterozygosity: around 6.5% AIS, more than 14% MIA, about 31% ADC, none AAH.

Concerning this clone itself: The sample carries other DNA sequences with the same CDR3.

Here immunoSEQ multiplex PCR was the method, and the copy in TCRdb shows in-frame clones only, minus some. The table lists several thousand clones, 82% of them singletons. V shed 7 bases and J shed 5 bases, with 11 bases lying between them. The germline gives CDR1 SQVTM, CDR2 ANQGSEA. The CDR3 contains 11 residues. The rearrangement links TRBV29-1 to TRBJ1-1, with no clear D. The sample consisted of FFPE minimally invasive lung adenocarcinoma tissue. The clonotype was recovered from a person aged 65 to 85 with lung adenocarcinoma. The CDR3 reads CSGGYGTEAFF. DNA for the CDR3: TGCAGCGGAGGGTATGGGACTGAAGCTTTCTTT.